The 23 T cell receptor beta chains below all came from one sample that was sequenced in a study of T cells in Graves' hyperthyroidism and ophthalmopathy. The TCR beta CDR3 regions underwent amplification using RNA transcripts as the source. In the first-round RT-PCR of the TCR CDR3, the HTBI primer set was used. TCRdb reprocessed the multiplex PCR reads via MiXCR and lists one record per CDR3 protein. In the table there are under 550,000 distinct CDR3 sequences, about 20% of which are singletons. The sequenced material came from blood. The receptor source for this set is a man aged 40-49 years with Graves' ophthalmopathy.

V usage is TRBV5-1 and J usage is TRBJ2-1; TRBD2 agrees at 8 bases. Germline CDR1 reads SGHRS; CDR2 reads YFSETQ. CDR3 length equals 11 residues. The J segment lost 15 bases and the V segment lost 2 bases, leaving 4 bases of the junction unmatched. CDR3 in amino acids: CASSLAGASFF. DNA for the CDR3: TGCGCCAGCAGCTTAGCGGGAGCGTCGTTCTTC.

The chain carries TRBV11-2 and TRBJ2-2; 9 bases align to TRBD1. The junction had 3 bases not matched to a gene; V was cut back by 6 bases and J by 7 bases. This CDR3 region has 13 residues. Looked up from germline, CDR1 is SGHAT and CDR2 is FQNNGV. CDR3 region: CASSGQGYGELFF. The CDR3 bases are TGTGCCAGCAGTGGACAGGGGTACGGGGAGCTGTTTTTT.

The chain carries TRBV4-1 and TRBJ1-4; D not resolved. The CDR3 is made up of 15 amino acids. V was shortened by 4 bases and J by 0 bases, with 9 bases between the two germline ends. Germline CDR1 is MGHRA and CDR2 is YSYEKL. The DNA of the CDR3 is TGCGCCAGCAGCCGTACCGGTGCAACTAATGAAAAACTGTTTTTT. Residues: CASSRTGATNEKLFF.

The chain is built from TRBV18 and TRBJ1-2; D gene ambiguous. V was cut by 3 bases and J by 3 bases, with 8 bases left in between. Germline lookup yields CDR1 KGHSH and CDR2 LQKENI. The CDR3 runs 13 residues. CDR3 nucleotides: TGTGCCAGCTCACCTAGTCGGGACTATGGCTACACCTTC. It is translated as CASSPSRDYGYTF. The variable domain in full, completed from reference TRBV18 and TRBJ1-2, reads NAGVMQNPRHLVRRRGQEARLRCSPMKGHSHVYWYRQLPEEGLKFMVYLQKENIIDESGMPKERFSAEFPKEGPSILRIQQVVRGDSAAYFCASSPSRDYGYTFGSGTRLTVV.

The V call is TRBV12-3 or TRBV12-4, the J call TRBJ2-2, with unresolved D. Deletions cut 7 bases from V and 4 bases from J, with 7 bases between. The CDR3 consists of 12 residues. The CDR3 reads CASKLGTGELFF. Here the CDR3 DNA reads TGTGCCAGCAAGCTAGGCACCGGGGAGCTGTTTTTT.

In this sample, this clonotype turned up a few times. The V call is TRBV11-2, the J call TRBJ2-1; 13 nucleotides line up with TRBD2. V trimming: 9 bases; J trimming: 9 bases; junction bases outside the gene matches: 20. Germline CDR1 and CDR2: SGHAT and FQNNGV. CDR3 size: 18 residues. The CDR3: CASSLHRLAGGMGREQFF. CDR3 DNA: TGTGCCAGTAGTCTCCACAGACTAGCGGGAGGAATGGGACGTGAGCAGTTCTTC. Full variable domain (missing parts from reference TRBV11-2 and TRBJ2-1): EAGVAQSPRYKIIEKRQSVAFWCNPISGHATLYWYQQILGQGPKLLIQFQNNGVVDDSQLPKDRFSAERLKGVDSTLKIQPAKLEDSAVYLCASSLHRLAGGMGREQFFGPGTRLTVL.

The chain couples TRBV7-2 to TRBJ2-1; TRBD2 matches 12 bases. The CDR3 is 19 residues long. Germline CDR1 and CDR2: SGHTA and FQGNSA. With V trimmed by 1 base and J by 2 bases, 9 bases remained unmatched. The CDR3 sequence is CASSLGSPSGRATYNEQFF. In DNA form, the CDR3 reads TGTGCCAGCAGCTTAGGATCACCTAGCGGGAGGGCCACCTACAATGAGCAGTTCTTC. The variable domain in full, with the rest retrieved from reference TRBV7-2 and TRBJ2-1, is GAGVSQSPSNKVTEKGKDVELRCDPISGHTALYWYRQSLGQGLEFLIYFQGNSAPDKSGLPSDRFSAERTGGSVSTLTIQRTQQEDSAVYLCASSLGSPSGRATYNEQFFGPGTRLTVL.

The chain employs TRBV19 and TRBJ2-1; TRBD2 matches 8 bases. Trimming at V came to 6 bases and at J to 7 bases, leaving 17 bases not matched to a gene. The CDR3 loop spans 17 amino acids. The germline gives CDR1 LNHDA, CDR2 SQIVND (reference sequence). The CDR3 bases are TGTGCCAGTAGCACCGAGCAGGCCGGGAGGGCTCGGAATGAGCAGTTCTTC. The encoded protein is CASSTEQAGRARNEQFF.

This sequence joins TRBV19 and TRBJ2-3, with TRBD2 identical over 13 bases. The length of the CDR3 is 18 residues. The germline V gene has CDR1 LNHDA and CDR2 SQIVND (reference sequence). V gave up 5 bases and J gave up 4 bases; unmatched junction bases: 12. The CDR3: CASSPRTSGSITADTQYF. CDR3 nucleotides: TGTGCCAGTAGTCCCCGGACTAGCGGGAGTATCACCGCAGATACGCAGTATTTT.

A few counts support this clonotype. This chain joins TRBV19 and TRBJ2-3; D is perhaps TRBD2 (6 bases). CDR1 is LNHDA, CDR2 SQIVND, per germline (reference sequence). The CDR3 spans 13 residues. V was trimmed by 6 bases and J by 5 bases, leaving 12 bases between them. CDR3 region: CASRRRLVDTQYF. For the CDR3, the DNA is TGTGCCAGTAGGCGGAGACTAGTAGATACGCAGTATTTT.

The chain recombines TRBV9 with TRBJ2-2; the D is unclear. The V and J ends lost 0 bases and 0 bases respectively, with 9 bases between them. The CDR3 consists of 16 residues. Germline values: CDR1 SGDLS, CDR2 YYNGEE. The chain's CDR3 is CASSVGSQPNTGELFF. In DNA form, the CDR3 reads TGTGCCAGCAGCGTAGGGAGCCAACCGAACACCGGGGAGCTGTTTTTT.

As regards this clonotype: At one boundary the junction diverges from the germline segment, which might be a read error. J is TRBJ2-3 and V is TRBV28, with TRBD2 identical over 16 bases. CDR1 is MDHEN, CDR2 SYDVKM, per germline. The CDR3 extends over 19 amino acids. The CDR3 reads CANSSWGLAGGTSTDTQYF. CDR3 sequence (DNA): TGTGCCAACAGTTCCTGGGGACTAGCGGGAGGGACTAGCACAGATACGCAGTATTTT.

This clonotype was seen only a few times. The DNA of the CDR3 is TGTGCCAGCAGTTTTCGGGGCAACAATCAGCCCCAGCATTTT. Protein product: CASSFRGNNQPQHF. V usage is TRBV12-3 or TRBV12-4 and J usage is TRBJ1-5, with a possible D match to TRBD1 (5 bases). V lost 3 bases, J lost 3 bases, and 9 bases lay in between. The CDR3 contains 14 residues.

This clonotype was seen ten or more times. The V call is TRBV20-1, the J call TRBJ1-1; D is possibly TRBD1 (5 bases). The V gene's germline CDR1 is DFQATT and CDR2 SNEGSKA (reference sequence). Trimming cost V 0 bases and J 5 bases, with 13 bases left between them. CDR3 length equals 14 residues. CDR3 nucleotides: TGCAGTGCTAGAGATATGGGGCGGAGGACTGAAGCTTTCTTT. Translation: CSARDMGRRTEAFF.

This clonotype was seen only once. The chain is built from TRBV2 and TRBJ1-2; 10 positions match TRBD1. CDR1 and CDR2 from the germline V gene are SNHLY and FYNNEI. With V trimmed by 7 bases and J by 4 bases, 9 bases remained unmatched. CDR3 length: 15 residues. The CDR3 reads CASTGTGANGYGYTF. CDR3 DNA: TGTGCCAGCACGGGGACAGGGGCGAACGGCTATGGCTACACCTTC.

This clonotype was picked up many times. The rearrangement links TRBV20-1 to TRBJ1-3, with unresolved D. The CDR3 is 13 amino acids. The V and J ends lost 5 bases and 3 bases respectively, with 11 bases between them. Germline V CDR1 and CDR2: DFQATT, SNEGSKA (reference sequence). The CDR3 DNA reads as TGCAGTGCTCGCCTACGGGGTGGAAACACCATATATTTT. Its protein product is CSARLRGGNTIYF.

The chain uses TRBV9 and TRBJ2-2; D remains ambiguous. The V end lost 0 bases, the J end lost 0 bases, and 3 bases lay between the germline ends. The CDR3 runs 14 residues. Germline loops: CDR1 SGDLS, CDR2 YYNGEE. Here the CDR3 reads CASSVDANTGELFF. DNA of the CDR3: TGTGCCAGCAGCGTAGACGCGAACACCGGGGAGCTGTTTTTT.

At least ten counts were recorded for this clonotype. The V and J genes are TRBV7-9 and TRBJ2-3, with TRBD2 matching over 12 bases. V shed 5 bases and J 4 bases; nucleotides not matched to a gene: 7. The CDR3 length is 16 residues. Germline CDR1 and CDR2: SEHNR and FQNEAQ (reference sequence). CDR3 nucleotides: TGTGCCAGCAGCCTGACTAGCGGGAGATTCCCAGATACGCAGTATTTT. Translating gives CASSLTSGRFPDTQYF.

The chain uses TRBV6-1 and TRBJ2-2, with 7 bases aligning to TRBD2. Germline V gives CDR1 MNHNS, CDR2 SASEGT. V lost 6 bases and J lost 6; bases outside the gene matches: 1. The length of the CDR3 is 12 residues. CDR3 residues: CASRGGAGELFF. The CDR3 region has the DNA TGTGCCAGCAGGGGAGGGGCCGGGGAGCTGTTTTTT.

The sample holds a few counts of this clonotype. The rearrangement links TRBV7-8 to TRBJ1-3, with unresolved D. V lost 4 bases to trimming and J lost 8 bases, with 18 bases between them. CDR3 length: 15 amino acids. Germline lookup yields CDR1 SGHVS and CDR2 FQNEAQ. CDR3 region: CASSSFLKGVDTIYF. The CDR3 DNA reads as TGTGCCAGCAGCTCCTTTCTTAAGGGAGTAGACACCATATATTTT.

A word on this clonotype: Possible read error: a much larger clone is one base away. No conserved phenylalanine or tryptophan is present at the end of the CDR3, so a read error is the likely explanation. The chain is built from TRBV3-1 and TRBJ1-1; 10 bases are shared with TRBD1. CDR3 length: 15 residues. Germline assignment: CDR1 LGHDT and CDR2 YNNKEL (reference sequence). V was clipped by 5 bases and J by 3 bases; unmatched bases: 6. CDR3 nucleotides: TGTGCCAGCAGCTCCCGGGACAGGGGTTACACTGAAGCTTTCCTT. Translating it yields CASSSRDRGYTEAFL.

This clonotype was counted only a few times. This rearrangement joins TRBV7-9 to TRBJ2-5, with 7 bases identical to TRBD2. This CDR3 has 17 amino acids. V shed 7 bases and J 3 bases; nucleotides not matched to a gene: 17. The germline V gene encodes CDR1 SEHNR and CDR2 FQNEAQ (reference sequence). The CDR3 DNA follows: TGTGCCAGCATCCTCTATCCCCCAGCGGGATATGAAGAGACCCAGTACTTC. Translating gives CASILYPPAGYEETQYF.

In its sample, this clonotype was seen a few times. V usage is TRBV6-1 and J usage is TRBJ2-7; the D is unclear. Germline CDR1 and CDR2: MNHNS and SASEGT. The V end was cut by 7 bases, the J end by 2 bases, with 12 bases between. This CDR3 comprises 13 residues. The CDR3 region has the DNA TGTGCCAGCACCTGGACGGCCACCTACGAGCAGTACTTC. Protein sequence: CASTWTATYEQYF.